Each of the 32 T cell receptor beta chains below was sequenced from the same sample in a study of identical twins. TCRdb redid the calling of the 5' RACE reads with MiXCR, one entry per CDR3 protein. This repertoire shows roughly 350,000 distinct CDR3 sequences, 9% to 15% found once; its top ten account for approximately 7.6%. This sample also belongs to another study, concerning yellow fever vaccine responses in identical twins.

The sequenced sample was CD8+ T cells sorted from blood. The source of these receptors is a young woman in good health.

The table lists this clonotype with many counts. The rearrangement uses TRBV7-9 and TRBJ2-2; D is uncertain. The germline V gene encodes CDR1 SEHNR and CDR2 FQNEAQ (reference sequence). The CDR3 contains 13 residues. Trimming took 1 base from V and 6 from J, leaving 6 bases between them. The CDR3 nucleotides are TGTGCCAGCAGCTTAGGGTTCGCCGGGGAGCTGTTTTTT. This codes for CASSLGFAGELFF.

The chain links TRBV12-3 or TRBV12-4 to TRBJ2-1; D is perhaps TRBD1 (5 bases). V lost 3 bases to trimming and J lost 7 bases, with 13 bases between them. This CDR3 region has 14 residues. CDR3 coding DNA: TGTGCCAGCAGTTTCTCCAGGGTCGGGAATGAGCAGTTCTTC. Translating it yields CASSFSRVGNEQFF.

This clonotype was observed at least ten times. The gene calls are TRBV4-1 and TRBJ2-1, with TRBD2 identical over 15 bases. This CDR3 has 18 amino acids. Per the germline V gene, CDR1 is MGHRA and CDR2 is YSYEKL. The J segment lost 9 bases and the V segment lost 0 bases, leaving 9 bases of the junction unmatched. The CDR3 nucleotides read TGCGCCAGCAGCCAAGATTTCAGGACTAGCGGGGGGGCCGGTGAGCAGTTCTTC. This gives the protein CASSQDFRTSGGAGEQFF.

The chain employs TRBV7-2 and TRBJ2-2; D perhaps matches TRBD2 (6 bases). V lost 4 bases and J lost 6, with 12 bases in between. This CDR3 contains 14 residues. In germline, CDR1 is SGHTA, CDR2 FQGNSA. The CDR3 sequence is CASSSPGEAGELFF. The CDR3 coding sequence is TGTGCCAGCAGCTCCCCGGGGGAGGCCGGGGAGCTGTTTTTT.

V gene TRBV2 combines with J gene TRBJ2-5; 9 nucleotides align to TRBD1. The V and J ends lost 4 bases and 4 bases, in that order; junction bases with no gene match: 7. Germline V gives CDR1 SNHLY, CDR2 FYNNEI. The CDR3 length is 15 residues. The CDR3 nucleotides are TGTGCCAGCAGTGGAACAGGGGGCTTGGGAGAGACCCAGTACTTC. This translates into CASSGTGGLGETQYF.

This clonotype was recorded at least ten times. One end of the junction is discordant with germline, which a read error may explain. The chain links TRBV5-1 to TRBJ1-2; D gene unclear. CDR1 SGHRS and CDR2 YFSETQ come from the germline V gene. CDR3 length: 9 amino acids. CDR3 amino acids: CARSYGYTF. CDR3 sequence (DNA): TGCGCCAGGAGCTATGGCTACACCTTC.

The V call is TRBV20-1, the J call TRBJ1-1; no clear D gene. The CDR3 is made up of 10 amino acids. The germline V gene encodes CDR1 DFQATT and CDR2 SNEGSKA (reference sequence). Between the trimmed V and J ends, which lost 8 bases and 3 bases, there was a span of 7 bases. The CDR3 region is CSWVYTEAFF. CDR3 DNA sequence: TGCAGTTGGGTTTACACTGAAGCTTTCTTT.

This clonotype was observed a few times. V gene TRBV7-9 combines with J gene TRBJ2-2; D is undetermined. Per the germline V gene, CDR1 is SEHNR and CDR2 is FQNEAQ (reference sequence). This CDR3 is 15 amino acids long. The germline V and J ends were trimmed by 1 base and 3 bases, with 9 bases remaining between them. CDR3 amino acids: CASSLVAGHTGELFF. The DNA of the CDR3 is TGTGCCAGCAGCTTAGTTGCCGGACACACCGGGGAGCTGTTTTTT.

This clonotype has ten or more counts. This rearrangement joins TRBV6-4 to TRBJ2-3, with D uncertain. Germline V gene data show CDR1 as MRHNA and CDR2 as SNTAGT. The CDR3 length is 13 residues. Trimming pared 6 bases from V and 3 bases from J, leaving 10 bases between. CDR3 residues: CASSRGETDTQYF. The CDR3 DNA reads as TGTGCCAGCAGCAGAGGAGAGACAGATACGCAGTATTTT.

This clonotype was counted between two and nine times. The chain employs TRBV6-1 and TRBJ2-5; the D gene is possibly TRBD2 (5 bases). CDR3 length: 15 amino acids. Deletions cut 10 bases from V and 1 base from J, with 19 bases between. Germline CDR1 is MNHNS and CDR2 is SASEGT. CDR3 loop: CAIRLKPRTQETQYF. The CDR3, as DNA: TGTGCCATCCGACTAAAGCCCCGCACCCAAGAGACCCAGTACTTC.

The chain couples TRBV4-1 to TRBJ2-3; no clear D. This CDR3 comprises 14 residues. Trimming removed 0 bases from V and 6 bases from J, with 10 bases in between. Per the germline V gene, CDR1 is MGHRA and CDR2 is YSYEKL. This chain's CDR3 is CASSQDYGQDTQYF. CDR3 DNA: TGCGCCAGCAGCCAAGATTACGGGCAGGATACGCAGTATTTT.

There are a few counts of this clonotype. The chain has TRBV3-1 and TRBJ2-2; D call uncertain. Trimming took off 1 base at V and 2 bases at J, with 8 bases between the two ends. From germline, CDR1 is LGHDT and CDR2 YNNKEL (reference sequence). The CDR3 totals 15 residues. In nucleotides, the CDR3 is TGTGCCAGCAGCCAAGGGGGTAGAAACACCGGGGAGCTGTTTTTT. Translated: CASSQGGRNTGELFF.

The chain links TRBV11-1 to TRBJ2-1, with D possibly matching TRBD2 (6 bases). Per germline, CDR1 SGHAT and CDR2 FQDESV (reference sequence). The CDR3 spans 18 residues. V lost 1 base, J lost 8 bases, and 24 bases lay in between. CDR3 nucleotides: TGTGCCAGCAGCTTAGGTCCGGGGTTTACGGGAGAGGGCTATGAGCAGTTCTTC. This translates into CASSLGPGFTGEGYEQFF.

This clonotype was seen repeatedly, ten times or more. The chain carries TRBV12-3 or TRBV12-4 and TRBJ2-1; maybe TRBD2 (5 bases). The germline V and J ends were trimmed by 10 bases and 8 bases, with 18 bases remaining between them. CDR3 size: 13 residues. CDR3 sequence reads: CAISDTAPDEQFF. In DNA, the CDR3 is TGTGCCATTAGCGACACCGCTCCGGATGAGCAGTTCTTC.

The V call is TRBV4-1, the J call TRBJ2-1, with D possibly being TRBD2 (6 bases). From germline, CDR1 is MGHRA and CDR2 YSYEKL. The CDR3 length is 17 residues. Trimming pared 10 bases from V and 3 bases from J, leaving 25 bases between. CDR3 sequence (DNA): TGCGCCACCACGCTCACCAGTGGTTTGGGGGGCTACAATGAGCAGTTCTTC. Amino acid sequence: CATTLTSGLGGYNEQFF.

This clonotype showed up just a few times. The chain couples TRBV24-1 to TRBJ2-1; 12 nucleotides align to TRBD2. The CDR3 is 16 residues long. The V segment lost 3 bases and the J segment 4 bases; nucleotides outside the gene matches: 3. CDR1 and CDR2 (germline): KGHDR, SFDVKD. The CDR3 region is CATSDGLAGTYNEQFF. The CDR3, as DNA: TGTGCCACCAGTGATGGACTAGCGGGAACATACAATGAGCAGTTCTTC.

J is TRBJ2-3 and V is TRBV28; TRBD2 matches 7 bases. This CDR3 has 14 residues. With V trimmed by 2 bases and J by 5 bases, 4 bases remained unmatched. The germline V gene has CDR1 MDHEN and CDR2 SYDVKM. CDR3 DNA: TGTGCCAGCAGTTTAGCGGGAGAGGGAGATACGCAGTATTTT. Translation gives CASSLAGEGDTQYF.

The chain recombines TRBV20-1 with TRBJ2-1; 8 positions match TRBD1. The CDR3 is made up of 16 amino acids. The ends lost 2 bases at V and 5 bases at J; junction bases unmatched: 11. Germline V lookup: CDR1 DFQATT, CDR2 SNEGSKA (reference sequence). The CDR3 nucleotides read TGCAGTGCTAGACCTACCCTGGACAGGGAAAACAATGAGCAGTTCTTC. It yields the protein CSARPTLDRENNEQFF.

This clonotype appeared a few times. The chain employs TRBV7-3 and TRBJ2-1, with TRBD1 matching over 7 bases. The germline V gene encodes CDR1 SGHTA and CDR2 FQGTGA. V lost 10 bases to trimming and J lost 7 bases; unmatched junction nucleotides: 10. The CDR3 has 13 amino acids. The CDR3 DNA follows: TGTGCCACCCGGACAGGCGGGTGTAATGAGCAGTTCTTC. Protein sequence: CATRTGGCNEQFF. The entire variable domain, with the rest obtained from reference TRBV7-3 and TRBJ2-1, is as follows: GAGVSQTPSNKVTEKGKYVELRCDPISGHTALYWYRQSLGQGPEFLIYFQGTGAADDSGLPNDRFFAVRPEGSVSTLKIQRTERGDSAVYLCATRTGGCNEQFFGPGTRLTVL.

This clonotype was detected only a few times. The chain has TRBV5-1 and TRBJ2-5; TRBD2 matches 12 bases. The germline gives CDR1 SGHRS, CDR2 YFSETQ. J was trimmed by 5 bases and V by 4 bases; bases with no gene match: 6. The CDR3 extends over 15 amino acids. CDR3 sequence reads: CASSETSGSWETQYF. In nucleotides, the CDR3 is TGCGCCAGCAGCGAGACTAGCGGGAGTTGGGAGACCCAGTACTTC.

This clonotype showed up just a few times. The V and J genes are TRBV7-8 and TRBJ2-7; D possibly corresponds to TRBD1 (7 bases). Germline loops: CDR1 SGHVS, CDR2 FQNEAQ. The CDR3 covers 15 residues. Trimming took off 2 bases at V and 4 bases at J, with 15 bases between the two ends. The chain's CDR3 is CASSLYGAGGYEQYF. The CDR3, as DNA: TGTGCCAGCAGCTTATACGGGGCAGGGGGGTACGAGCAGTACTTC. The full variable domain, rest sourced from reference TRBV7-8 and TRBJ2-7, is GAGVSQSPRYKVAKRGQDVALRCDPISGHVSLFWYQQALGQGPEFLTYFQNEAQLDKSGLPSDRFFAERPEGSVSTLKIQRTQQEDSAVYLCASSLYGAGGYEQYFGPGTRLTVT.

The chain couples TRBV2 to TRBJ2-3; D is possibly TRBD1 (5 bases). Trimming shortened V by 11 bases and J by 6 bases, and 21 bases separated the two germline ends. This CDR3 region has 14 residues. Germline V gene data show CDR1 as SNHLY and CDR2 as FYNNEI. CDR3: CAASVRGVRDTQYF. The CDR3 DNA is TGTGCCGCCAGTGTAAGGGGTGTGAGGGATACGCAGTATTTT.

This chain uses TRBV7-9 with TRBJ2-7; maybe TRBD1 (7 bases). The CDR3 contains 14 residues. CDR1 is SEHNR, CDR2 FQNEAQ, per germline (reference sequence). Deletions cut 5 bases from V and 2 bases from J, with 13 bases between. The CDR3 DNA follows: TGTGCCAGCAGCCCTCAGGGGGGCCCCTACGAGCAGTACTTC. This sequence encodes CASSPQGGPYEQYF.

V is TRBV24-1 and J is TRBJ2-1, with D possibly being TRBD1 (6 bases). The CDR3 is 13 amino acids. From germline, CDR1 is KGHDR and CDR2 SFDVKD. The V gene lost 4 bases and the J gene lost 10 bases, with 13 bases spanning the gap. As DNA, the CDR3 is TGTGCCACCAGTGACTATACGGACAGCGAGCAGTTCTTC. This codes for CATSDYTDSEQFF.

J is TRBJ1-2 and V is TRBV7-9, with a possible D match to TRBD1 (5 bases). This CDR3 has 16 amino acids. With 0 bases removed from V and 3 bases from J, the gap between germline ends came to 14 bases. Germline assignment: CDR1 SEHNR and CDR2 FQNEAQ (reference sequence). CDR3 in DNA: TGTGCCAGCAGCTTAGCCAGGGTGTCGTTCGACTATGGCTACACCTTC. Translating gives CASSLARVSFDYGYTF.

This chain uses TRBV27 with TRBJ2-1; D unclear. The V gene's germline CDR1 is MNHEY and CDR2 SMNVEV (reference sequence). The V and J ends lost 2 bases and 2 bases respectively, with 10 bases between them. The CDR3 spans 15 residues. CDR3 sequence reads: CASSLGRAAYNEQFF. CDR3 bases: TGTGCCAGCAGTTTAGGACGGGCCGCCTACAATGAGCAGTTCTTC.

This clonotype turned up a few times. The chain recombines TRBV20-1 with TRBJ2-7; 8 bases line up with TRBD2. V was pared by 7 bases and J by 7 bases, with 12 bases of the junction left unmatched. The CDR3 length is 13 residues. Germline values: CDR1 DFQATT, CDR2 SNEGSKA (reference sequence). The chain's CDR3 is CSVLFPTSGEQYF. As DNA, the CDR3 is TGCAGTGTTTTATTCCCAACTAGCGGAGAGCAGTACTTC.

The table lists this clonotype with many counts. The CDR3: CATETSGSVGEQFF. For the CDR3, the DNA is TGTGCCACCGAGACTAGCGGGAGTGTCGGTGAGCAGTTCTTC. The V call is TRBV24-1, the J call TRBJ2-1, with 12 bases that match TRBD2. With V trimmed by 9 bases and J by 9 bases, 8 bases remained unmatched. CDR1 and CDR2 (germline): KGHDR, SFDVKD. The CDR3 sequence is 14 residues long.

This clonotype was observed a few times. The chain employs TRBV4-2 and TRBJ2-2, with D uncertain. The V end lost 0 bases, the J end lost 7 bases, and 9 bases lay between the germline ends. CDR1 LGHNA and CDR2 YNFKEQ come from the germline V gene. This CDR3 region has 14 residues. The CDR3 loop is CASSQELSGGELFF. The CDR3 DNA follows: TGTGCCAGCAGCCAAGAATTATCTGGCGGGGAGCTGTTTTTT.

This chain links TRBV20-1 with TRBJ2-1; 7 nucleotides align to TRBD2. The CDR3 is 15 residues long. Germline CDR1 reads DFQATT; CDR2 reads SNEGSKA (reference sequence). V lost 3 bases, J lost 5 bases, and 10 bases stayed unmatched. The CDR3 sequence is CSASFWEGPNNEQFF. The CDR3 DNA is TGCAGTGCTAGTTTTTGGGAGGGCCCCAACAATGAGCAGTTCTTC.

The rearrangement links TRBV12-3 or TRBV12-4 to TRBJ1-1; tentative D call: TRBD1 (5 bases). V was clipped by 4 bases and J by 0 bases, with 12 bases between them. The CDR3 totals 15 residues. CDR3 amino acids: CASSYQPGLNTEAFF. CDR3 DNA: TGTGCCAGCAGTTATCAGCCGGGACTGAACACTGAAGCTTTCTTT.

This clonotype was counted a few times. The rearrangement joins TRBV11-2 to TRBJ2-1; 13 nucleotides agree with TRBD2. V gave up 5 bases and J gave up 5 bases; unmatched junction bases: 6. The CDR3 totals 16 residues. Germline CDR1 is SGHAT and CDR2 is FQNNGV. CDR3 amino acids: CASSPTSGGAHNEQFF. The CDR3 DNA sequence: TGTGCCAGCAGCCCTACTAGCGGGGGGGCCCACAATGAGCAGTTCTTC.